The clone carrying this T cell receptor (beta chain) was observed a single time. Per the study methods: Using reference gene primer amplification, nucleated cell counts were estimated. Some clones are missing from TCRdb's copy, which holds only in-frame ones; the method was immunoSEQ multiplex PCR. That table is the source of V, J and clone size, and D and trimming were worked out from the DNA. Of more than 200,000 clones in the sample, around nine tenths were seen once. The length of the CDR3 is 21 residues. V dropped 4 bases and J dropped 2 bases, with 30 bases sitting between them. Per germline, CDR1 LGHNA and CDR2 YNFKEQ. This entry belongs to a study of blood T cell repertoires in COVID-19.

The rearrangement links TRBV4-2 to TRBJ1-5, with a tentative D call TRBD1 (6 bases). Input material: peripheral blood. The clonotype originates from a woman in her sixties or seventies with acute or convalescent COVID-19. CDR3 protein: CASSPKPAIQGIGEGNQPQHF. DNA for the CDR3: TGTGCCAGCAGCCCCAAACCCGCTATACAGGGTATAGGGGAAGGCAATCAGCCCCAGCATTTT.